A selection of T cell receptor beta chains follows, all from one sample in a study of neurological immune-mediated disorders. One entry per CDR3 protein results from TCRdb running MiXCR on the 5' RACE reads. The sample lists roughly 40,000 distinct CDR3 sequences, 2.5% seen once, with about 2.4% in the top ten. Sequencing was carried out using PBMCs. The receptors shown here come from a man in his forties or fifties with multiple sclerosis. Each CDR3 is given with its conserved first and last residue. The D gene is left open where the match is weak. Size is stated for part of the rows, as once, few or many counts, or as a class when the clone is expanded.

cdr3_length j_call clone_size v_call d_call cdr3_nt cdr3_aa
14 TRBJ2-1 many TRBV6-5 - TGTGCCAGCCGCCGTGTACAGGGCGGCAATGAGCAGTTCTTC CASRRVQGGNEQFF
12 TRBJ1-2 many TRBV27 - TGTGCCAGCAGTTCGACTAACTATGGCTACACCTTC CASSSTNYGYTF
13 TRBJ2-7 many TRBV5-1 - TGCGCCAGCAGCTTGGGTGTTGCCTACGAGCAGTACTTC CASSLGVAYEQYF
15 TRBJ2-7 many TRBV7-9 TRBD1 TGTGCCAGCAGCCCCCGGGACAGTTCCTCCTACGAGCAGTACTTC CASSPRDSSSYEQYF
15 TRBJ2-1 many TRBV7-2 TRBD2 TGTGCCAGCAGTTCCGGGACTAGCGGGCTCAATGAGCAGTTCTTC CASSSGTSGLNEQFF
14 TRBJ1-5 many TRBV3-1 - TGTGCCAGCAGCCCGGCGGGTAGCAATCAGCCCCAGCATTTT CASSPAGSNQPQHF
15 TRBJ1-2 many TRBV9 - TGTGCCAGCAGCCTCCCGGGGGGGGGCAGCTATGGCTACACCTTC CASSLPGGGSYGYTF
15 TRBJ1-1 many TRBV9 - TGTGCCAGCAGCGTAGGTCCGGGGGCCAACACTGAAGCTTTCTTT CASSVGPGANTEAFF
14 TRBJ2-1 many TRBV20-1 TRBD2 TGCAGTGCTACGGGACTAGCGGGGGACAATGAGCAGTTCTTC CSATGLAGDNEQFF
16 TRBJ2-5 many TRBV7-2 - TGTGCCAGCAGCCAAGTGACCGGGGGGCTGGGGGAGACCCAGTACTTC CASSQVTGGLGETQYF
16 TRBJ1-5 - TRBV5-1 TRBD1 TGCGCCAGCAGCTTAGATCCGGGACAGGGGAATCAGCCCCAGAATTTT CASSLDPGQGNQPQNF